One and the same sample provided the 10 T cell receptor beta chains below, sequenced in a study of identical twins. TCRdb re-analysed the 5' RACE reads in MiXCR, keeping a single row per CDR3 protein. Of fewer than 900,000 distinct CDR3 sequences in the sample, 15% to 20% were seen once. The same specimen was also included in a second study, on T cells expressing NK-cell markers.

The source material was PBMCs. These receptor sequences come from a young woman in good health.

This sequence joins TRBV11-3 and TRBJ1-1, with D uncertain. This CDR3 is built from 11 residues. Germline assignment: CDR1 SGHNT and CDR2 YENEEA. V lost 1 base to trimming and J lost 11 bases, with 8 bases between them. The CDR3 here is CASSLASHAFF. CDR3 coding DNA: TGTGCCAGCAGCTTAGCATCTCACGCTTTCTTT.

This clonotype was observed many times. This rearrangement joins TRBV20-1 to TRBJ1-1, with D possibly matching TRBD1 (6 bases). Germline CDR1 is DFQATT and CDR2 is SNEGSKA (reference sequence). The V end lost 5 bases, the J end lost 3 bases, and 16 bases lay between the germline ends. This CDR3 has 14 residues. The CDR3, as DNA: TGCAGTGCTCAAGGGCAGGGGCGTTACACTGAAGCTTTCTTT. Its translation is CSAQGQGRYTEAFF.

This chain connects TRBV3-1 to TRBJ1-1; TRBD1 matches 8 bases. CDR3 length equals 16 residues. Germline lookup yields CDR1 LGHDT and CDR2 YNNKEL (reference sequence). The J segment lost 4 bases and the V segment lost 4 bases, leaving 11 bases of the junction unmatched. The chain's CDR3 is CASSPTDRGLFTEAFF. DNA of the CDR3: TGTGCCAGCAGCCCAACCGACAGGGGATTGTTCACTGAAGCTTTCTTT.

The gene calls are TRBV29-1 and TRBJ2-7; no clear D. Germline lookup yields CDR1 SQVTM and CDR2 ANQGSEA. The V end lost 3 bases, the J end lost 2 bases, and 11 bases lay between the germline ends. The CDR3 runs to 13 residues. The CDR3 nucleotides read TGCAGCGTTGAGCTACATTCTCCCTACGAGCAGTACTTC. Amino acids: CSVELHSPYEQYF.

This clonotype has more than one count but fewer than ten. The chain employs TRBV7-9 and TRBJ1-1; 10 nucleotides align to TRBD1. In germline, CDR1 is SEHNR, CDR2 FQNEAQ (reference sequence). The CDR3 extends over 16 amino acids. V was clipped by 4 bases and J by 0 bases; unmatched bases: 5. This chain's CDR3 is CASSSMTGGMNTEAFF. The CDR3 DNA reads as TGTGCCAGCAGCTCGATGACAGGGGGCATGAACACTGAAGCTTTCTTT.

This chain joins TRBV9 and TRBJ1-1; 8 bases line up with TRBD1. Germline-derived CDR1 and CDR2 are SGDLS and YYNGEE. Trimming at V came to 4 bases and at J to 10 bases, leaving 15 bases not matched to a gene. CDR3 length: 15 amino acids. The CDR3 coding sequence is TGTGCCAGCAGCCCAGGGGGCCTGTTAAAATCGATAGCTTTCTTT. Translating gives CASSPGGLLKSIAFF.

This clonotype was seen more than once but under ten times. CDR3 sequence reads: CASSYDRGGIQYF. In DNA form, the CDR3 reads TGTGCCAGCAGCTATGACAGGGGGGGCATTCAGTACTTC. V gene TRBV7-3 combines with J gene TRBJ2-4; 9 nucleotides line up with TRBD1. Per the germline V gene, CDR1 is SGHTA and CDR2 is FQGTGA. The CDR3 sequence is 13 residues long. After removal of 4 bases from V and 9 bases from J, the junction contained 4 bases not matched to a gene.

This chain connects TRBV20-1 to TRBJ2-1, with 13 bases that match TRBD2. V shed 5 bases and J 3 bases; nucleotides not matched to a gene: 7. CDR3 length: 16 residues. CDR1 and CDR2 from the germline V gene are DFQATT and SNEGSKA (reference sequence). The CDR3 spells CSAGLAGASDYNEQFF. CDR3 sequence (DNA): TGCAGTGCTGGACTAGCGGGGGCTTCCGACTACAATGAGCAGTTCTTC.

This clonotype was detected only a few times. The chain is built from TRBV12-5 and TRBJ2-1; D possibly corresponds to TRBD2 (6 bases). The CDR3 totals 16 residues. Trimming shortened V by 5 bases and J by 5 bases, and 19 bases separated the two germline ends. From germline, CDR1 is LGHNT and CDR2 FRNRAP. The CDR3 sequence is CASGKMLGGSDNEQFF. Here the CDR3 DNA reads TGTGCTAGTGGTAAAATGTTGGGGGGATCGGACAATGAGCAGTTCTTC.

The chain carries TRBV6-5 and TRBJ1-1, with D hard to call. Trimming took 0 bases from V and 5 from J, leaving 10 bases between them. The CDR3 totals 14 residues. The germline V gene has CDR1 MNHEY and CDR2 SVGAGI. CDR3 region: CASSYSEGGTEAFF. CDR3 sequence (DNA): TGTGCCAGCAGTTACTCGGAGGGTGGAACTGAAGCTTTCTTT.